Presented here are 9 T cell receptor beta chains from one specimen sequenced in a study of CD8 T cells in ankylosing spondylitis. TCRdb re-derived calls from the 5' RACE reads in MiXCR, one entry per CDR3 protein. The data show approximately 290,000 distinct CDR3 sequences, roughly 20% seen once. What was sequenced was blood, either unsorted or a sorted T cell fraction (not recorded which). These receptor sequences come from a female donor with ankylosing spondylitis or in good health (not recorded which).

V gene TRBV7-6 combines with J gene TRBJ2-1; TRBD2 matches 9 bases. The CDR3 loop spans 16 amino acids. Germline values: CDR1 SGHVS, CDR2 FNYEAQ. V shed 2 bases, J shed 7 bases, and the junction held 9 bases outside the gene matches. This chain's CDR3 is CASSLTPGGRGNEQFF. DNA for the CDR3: TGTGCCAGCAGCTTAACCCCAGGCGGGAGGGGTAATGAGCAGTTCTTC.

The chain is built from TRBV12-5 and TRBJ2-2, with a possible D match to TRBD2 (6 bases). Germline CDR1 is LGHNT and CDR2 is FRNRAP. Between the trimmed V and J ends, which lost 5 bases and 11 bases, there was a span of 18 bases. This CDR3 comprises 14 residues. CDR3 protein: CASGPRVAEAELFF. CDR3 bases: TGTGCTAGTGGTCCCCGTGTAGCGGAGGCAGAGCTGTTTTTT.

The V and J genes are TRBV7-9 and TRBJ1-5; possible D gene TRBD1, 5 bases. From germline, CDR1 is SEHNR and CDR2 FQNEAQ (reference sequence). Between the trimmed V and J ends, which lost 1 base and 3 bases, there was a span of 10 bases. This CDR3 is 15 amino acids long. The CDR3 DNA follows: TGTGCCAGCAGCTTAGGGGACGCATTCAATCAGCCCCAGCATTTT. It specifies CASSLGDAFNQPQHF.

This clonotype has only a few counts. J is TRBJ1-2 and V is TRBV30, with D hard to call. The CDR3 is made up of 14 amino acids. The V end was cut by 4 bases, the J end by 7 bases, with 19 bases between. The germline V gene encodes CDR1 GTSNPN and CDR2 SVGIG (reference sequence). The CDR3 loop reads CAWTFQEGLSGYTF. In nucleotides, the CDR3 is TGTGCCTGGACGTTTCAGGAGGGATTATCTGGCTACACCTTC.

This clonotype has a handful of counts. The CDR3 region has the DNA TGTGCCAGCAGCGTAGCCGGGACTAGCGGCACAAACAACCCAGCCAATACGCAGTATTTT. This encodes CASSVAGTSGTNNPANTQYF. The chain joins TRBV9 to TRBJ2-3, with 11 bases that match TRBD2. J lost 7 bases, V lost 0 bases, and 19 bases had no gene match. The CDR3 totals 20 residues. From germline, CDR1 is SGDLS and CDR2 YYNGEE.

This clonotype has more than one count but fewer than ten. In DNA form, the CDR3 reads TGTGCCACCAGCAGCCGGGACAGAGATATCACAGATACGCAGTATTTT. Protein product: CATSSRDRDITDTQYF. The chain is built from TRBV15 and TRBJ2-3, with 7 nucleotides matching TRBD1. J lost 2 bases, V lost 3 bases, and 8 bases had no gene match. The CDR3 consists of 16 residues. Germline loops: CDR1 LNHNV, CDR2 YYDKDF (reference sequence).

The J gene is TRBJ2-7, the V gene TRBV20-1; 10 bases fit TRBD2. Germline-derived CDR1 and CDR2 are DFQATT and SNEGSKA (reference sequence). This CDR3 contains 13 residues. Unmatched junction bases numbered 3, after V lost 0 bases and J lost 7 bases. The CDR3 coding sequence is TGCAGTGCTAGAGAGCCTAGCGGGAGTGAGCAGTACTTC. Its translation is CSAREPSGSEQYF.

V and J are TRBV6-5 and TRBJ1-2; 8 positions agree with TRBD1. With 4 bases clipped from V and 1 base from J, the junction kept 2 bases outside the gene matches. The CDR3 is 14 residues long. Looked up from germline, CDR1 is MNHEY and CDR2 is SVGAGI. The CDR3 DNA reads TGTGCCAGCAGTTCAGGGGGCAATAACTATGGCTACACCTTC. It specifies CASSSGGNNYGYTF.

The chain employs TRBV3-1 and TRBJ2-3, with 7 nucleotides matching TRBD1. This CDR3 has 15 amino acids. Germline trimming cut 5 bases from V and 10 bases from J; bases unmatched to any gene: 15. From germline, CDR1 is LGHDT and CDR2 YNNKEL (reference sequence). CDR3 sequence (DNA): TGTGCCAGCAGCAACACCTTGACAGGGCCCAACGCGCAGTATTTT. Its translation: CASSNTLTGPNAQYF.